This TCR beta chain was recorded in a study of blood T cell repertoires in COVID-19. Study overall: Sources were T cells, B-cell-depleted T cells, or PBMCs; the material itself was cDNA or gDNA.

Profiling relied on immunoSEQ multiplex PCR, and the TCRdb table lists in-frame clones only, not all of them. The table records about 300,000 clones, 85% to 90% of them present only once. A Seattle source enrolled patients during active infection and followed them longitudinally. The CDR3 contains 18 residues. With 3 bases removed from V and 5 bases from J, the gap between germline ends came to 22 bases. Germline CDR1 is LNHDA and CDR2 is SQIVND (reference sequence). Sequences were obtained from peripheral blood. The TCR comes from a woman aged 45-60 years with COVID-19, enrolled during active disease. This rearrangement joins TRBV19 to TRBJ2-2; D uncertain. The CDR3 protein is CASSIYRRRYRWTGELFF. The CDR3 nucleotides are TGTGCCAGTAGTATTTATAGGCGGCGCTACCGGTGGACCGGGGAGCTGTTTTTT.